The 23 T cell receptor beta chains in this list originate from one sample, sequenced in a study of neurological immune-mediated disorders. From the 5' RACE reads, TCRdb called clonotypes with MiXCR, one entry per CDR3 protein. The repertoire holds under 50,000 distinct CDR3 sequences, with around 25% as singletons. The sample comprised PBMCs. The receptors were sampled from a woman aged 65 to 85 in good health.

This clonotype showed up many times. The chain is built from TRBV7-8 and TRBJ1-6; D remains ambiguous. Germline V lookup: CDR1 SGHVS, CDR2 FQNEAQ. This CDR3 is 15 amino acids long. Trimming took 5 bases from V and 0 from J, leaving 8 bases between them. The chain's CDR3 is CASSIQNSYNSPLHF. The CDR3 DNA reads as TGTGCCAGCAGCATCCAAAACTCCTATAATTCACCCCTCCACTTT.

This clonotype was counted ten times or more. This chain connects TRBV20-1 to TRBJ2-3; D not certain. V shed 5 bases and J shed 2 bases, with 11 bases lying between them. Germline loops: CDR1 DFQATT, CDR2 SNEGSKA (reference sequence). The length of the CDR3 is 13 residues. The CDR3 reads CSAALVVTDTQYF. CDR3 coding DNA: TGCAGTGCTGCGCTAGTAGTCACAGATACGCAGTATTTT.

This clonotype came up many times. CDR3 sequence reads: CASSVVGRAADTQYF. CDR3 bases: TGTGCCAGCAGCGTAGTAGGTAGAGCCGCAGATACGCAGTATTTT. The rearrangement uses TRBV9 and TRBJ2-3, with D uncertain. Between the trimmed V and J ends, which lost 0 bases and 4 bases, there was a span of 12 bases. CDR1 SGDLS and CDR2 YYNGEE come from the germline V gene. CDR3 length: 15 amino acids.

This clonotype was seen a few times. The chain has TRBV3-1 and TRBJ2-7; 7 bases match TRBD2. Germline CDR1 is LGHDT and CDR2 is YNNKEL (reference sequence). The CDR3 contains 16 residues. Losses at the gene ends were 1 base for V and 7 bases for J; bases not matched to a gene: 13. CDR3 sequence: CASSQGTRPSAGEQYF. As DNA, the CDR3 is TGTGCCAGCAGCCAAGGGACTAGGCCCTCCGCGGGGGAGCAGTACTTC.

This clonotype was seen at least ten times. The CDR3 DNA follows: TGTGCCAGCAGTGACTCTGGAGCGGGAGGGCCTAATGAGCAGTTCTTC. Translated: CASSDSGAGGPNEQFF. The chain has TRBV6-4 and TRBJ2-1; 10 positions agree with TRBD2. From germline, CDR1 is MRHNA and CDR2 SNTAGT. Trimming cost V 0 bases and J 7 bases; bases outside gene matches: 6. The CDR3 is made up of 16 amino acids.

This clonotype has at least ten counts. V is TRBV4-3 and J is TRBJ1-3; D might be TRBD1 (5 bases). CDR1 and CDR2 from the germline V gene are LGHNA and YSLEER. This CDR3 region has 17 residues. V lost 0 bases to trimming and J lost 7 bases, with 19 bases between them. The CDR3 nucleotides are TGCGCCAGCAGCCAAGAGGGGACCTCCAATGGGCGGAACACCATATATTTT. This encodes CASSQEGTSNGRNTIYF.

This clonotype was found many times. This rearrangement joins TRBV20-1 to TRBJ2-1; D ambiguous. The CDR3 loop spans 13 amino acids. The germline V and J ends were trimmed by 7 bases and 5 bases, with 15 bases remaining between them. Germline V CDR1 and CDR2: DFQATT, SNEGSKA (reference sequence). CDR3 bases: TGCAGTGGATATTCAACTCTTAACAATGAGCAGTTCTTC. Translating it yields CSGYSTLNNEQFF.

This clonotype was counted between two and nine times. V usage is TRBV20-1 and J usage is TRBJ2-2, with D possibly matching TRBD2 (6 bases). CDR1 and CDR2 (germline): DFQATT, SNEGSKA (reference sequence). The CDR3 has 15 residues. Trimming took 6 bases from V and 0 from J, leaving 14 bases between them. CDR3 loop: CSASDWGANTGELFF. CDR3 DNA: TGCAGTGCATCTGACTGGGGGGCGAACACCGGGGAGCTGTTTTTT.

The chain is built from TRBV7-2 and TRBJ2-5; tentatively, D is TRBD1 (7 bases). Germline loops: CDR1 SGHTA, CDR2 FQGNSA. The CDR3 loop spans 15 amino acids. V was clipped by 2 bases and J by 3 bases, with 13 bases between them. The CDR3 sequence is CASSLLGGTEETQYF. The DNA of the CDR3 is TGTGCCAGCAGCTTACTCGGCGGGACAGAAGAGACCCAGTACTTC.

This chain uses TRBV7-2 with TRBJ2-1; D remains ambiguous. The V end was cut by 3 bases, the J end by 5 bases, with 5 bases between. Looked up from germline, CDR1 is SGHTA and CDR2 is FQGNSA. This CDR3 is 12 amino acids long. The CDR3 region has the DNA TGTGCCAGCAGCTTTAGTAACAATGAGCAGTTCTTC. Its protein is CASSFSNNEQFF. Full variable domain (missing parts from reference TRBV7-2 and TRBJ2-1): GAGVSQSPSNKVTEKGKDVELRCDPISGHTALYWYRQSLGQGLEFLIYFQGNSAPDKSGLPSDRFSAERTGGSVSTLTIQRTQQEDSAVYLCASSFSNNEQFFGPGTRLTVL.

This clonotype was counted many times. CDR3: CASSLVGTGGMGEQFF. The CDR3 bases are TGTGCCAGCAGCTTAGTAGGGACAGGGGGCATGGGTGAGCAGTTCTTC. The chain recombines TRBV7-2 with TRBJ2-1; TRBD1 agrees at 12 bases. CDR1 and CDR2 from the germline V gene are SGHTA and FQGNSA. With V trimmed by 1 base and J by 9 bases, 7 bases remained unmatched. This CDR3 has 16 residues.

This clonotype has ten or more counts. This sequence joins TRBV5-1 and TRBJ2-3, with 10 positions matching TRBD2. The junction had 4 bases not matched to a gene; V was cut back by 0 bases and J by 6 bases. Germline assignment: CDR1 SGHRS and CDR2 YFSETQ. This CDR3 contains 15 residues. The CDR3 loop reads CASSLGLAGDDTQYF. For the CDR3, the DNA is TGCGCCAGCAGCTTGGGGCTAGCGGGAGACGATACGCAGTATTTT.

This chain links TRBV4-1 with TRBJ1-1; TRBD1 matches at 7 bases. J was trimmed by 0 bases and V by 2 bases; bases with no gene match: 3. The CDR3 totals 15 residues. Germline CDR1 MGHRA, CDR2 YSYEKL. CDR3 nucleotide sequence: TGCGCCAGCAGCCAATGGGACAGACTGAACACTGAAGCTTTCTTT. Protein sequence: CASSQWDRLNTEAFF.

This clonotype was found many times. The rearrangement uses TRBV10-3 and TRBJ2-3, with 8 bases fitting TRBD1. The CDR3 is 15 residues long. V trimming: 11 bases; J trimming: 6 bases; junction bases outside the gene matches: 16. Germline loops: CDR1 ENHRY, CDR2 SYGVKD. CDR3 sequence (DNA): TGTGCCGTAGGACAGGGAGCCTTACGGACGGATACGCAGTATTTT. Translating gives CAVGQGALRTDTQYF.

The table lists this clonotype with a few counts. J is TRBJ2-5 and V is TRBV20-1; 8 bases fit TRBD1. CDR1 and CDR2 from the germline V gene are DFQATT and SNEGSKA (reference sequence). The V segment lost 0 bases and the J segment 4 bases; nucleotides outside the gene matches: 4. This CDR3 contains 14 residues. The DNA for the CDR3 is TGCAGTGCTAGAGATACAGGGGGAACAGAGACCCAGTACTTC. It is translated as CSARDTGGTETQYF.

CDR3 amino acids: CATGRGPTDTQYF. The CDR3 region has the DNA TGTGCCACAGGACGGGGACCAACAGATACGCAGTATTTT. This chain connects TRBV24-1 to TRBJ2-3; D is possibly TRBD1 or TRBD2 (5 bases each). The CDR3 consists of 13 residues. V lost 10 bases, J lost 3 bases, and 13 bases lay in between. The V gene's germline CDR1 is KGHDR and CDR2 SFDVKD.

This clonotype occurred many times. The genes are TRBV27 and TRBJ2-2; weak D call: TRBD2 (6 bases). CDR3 length equals 15 residues. Trimming cost V 5 bases and J 6 bases, with 16 bases left between them. The germline V gene has CDR1 MNHEY and CDR2 SMNVEV (reference sequence). In DNA, the CDR3 is TGTGCCAGCAGTGCGGGACTCGCTACGGCCGGGGAGCTGTTTTTT. Protein: CASSAGLATAGELFF.

The table lists this clonotype with many counts. This chain links TRBV28 with TRBJ1-2; D not certain. CDR1 is MDHEN, CDR2 SYDVKM, per germline. Trimming shortened V by 5 bases and J by 4 bases, and 11 bases separated the two germline ends. CDR3 length: 13 amino acids. The CDR3 loop is CASSPRVFYGYTF. The CDR3 coding sequence is TGTGCCAGCAGTCCCCGTGTCTTCTATGGCTACACCTTC.

This chain links TRBV9 with TRBJ2-2; no clear D gene. This CDR3 contains 14 residues. CDR1 and CDR2 (germline): SGDLS, YYNGEE. V lost 0 bases and J 3 bases, leaving 6 bases between the germline ends. CDR3: CASSVDVHTGELFF. The CDR3 region has the DNA TGTGCCAGCAGCGTAGACGTCCACACCGGGGAGCTGTTTTTT. The full variable domain, completed using reference TRBV9 and TRBJ2-2, is DSGVTQTPKHLITATGQRVTLRCSPRSGDLSVYWYQQSLDQGLQFLIQYYNGEERAKGNILERFSAQQFPDLHSELNLSSLELGDSALYFCASSVDVHTGELFFGEGSRLTVL.

At least ten counts were recorded for this clonotype. This sequence joins TRBV20-1 and TRBJ2-3; TRBD1 aligns across 7 bases. The CDR3 has 15 amino acids. CDR1 is DFQATT and CDR2 is SNEGSKA in the germline V gene (reference sequence). Trimming cost V 5 bases and J 3 bases; bases outside gene matches: 11. CDR3: CSAGGTGDGTDTQYF. The CDR3 nucleotides read TGCAGTGCTGGAGGTACAGGGGACGGGACAGATACGCAGTATTTT.

This sequence joins TRBV9 and TRBJ1-2, with 7 bases that match TRBD1. Germline V lookup: CDR1 SGDLS, CDR2 YYNGEE. V was pared by 3 bases and J by 2 bases, with 7 bases of the junction left unmatched. The CDR3 has 15 amino acids. The CDR3 loop reads CASSALGTENYGYTF. DNA for the CDR3: TGTGCCAGCAGCGCGCTTGGGACAGAGAACTATGGCTACACCTTC. The full variable domain, completed using reference TRBV9 and TRBJ1-2, is DSGVTQTPKHLITATGQRVTLRCSPRSGDLSVYWYQQSLDQGLQFLIQYYNGEERAKGNILERFSAQQFPDLHSELNLSSLELGDSALYFCASSALGTENYGYTFGSGTRLTVV.

Many counts were recorded for this clonotype. The genes are TRBV18 and TRBJ1-2; the D is unclear. In germline, CDR1 is KGHSH, CDR2 LQKENI. The CDR3 contains 14 residues. The V gene lost 0 bases and the J gene lost 5 bases, with 10 bases spanning the gap. The CDR3 sequence is CASSPPIDGYGYTF. The CDR3 region has the DNA TGTGCCAGCTCACCACCGATCGATGGGTATGGCTACACCTTC.

This clonotype was found many times. V is TRBV29-1 and J is TRBJ1-6; possible D gene TRBD1, 5 bases. V lost 7 bases, J lost 1 base, and 8 bases lay in between. This CDR3 is 13 amino acids long. CDR1 and CDR2 from the germline V gene are SQVTM and ANQGSEA. CDR3 loop: CSAQGSYNSPLHF. The CDR3, as DNA: TGCAGCGCCCAGGGATCCTATAATTCACCCCTCCACTTT. The full variable domain, rest sourced from reference TRBV29-1 and TRBJ1-6, is SAVISQKPSRDICQRGTSLTIQCQVDSQVTMMFWYRQQPGQSLTLIATANQGSEATYESGFVIDKFPISRPNLTFSTLTVSNMSPEDSSIYLCSAQGSYNSPLHFGNGTRLTVT.